A single sample gave rise to the 17 T cell receptor beta chains below, sequenced in a study of identical twins (dated by TCRdb to 2016 to 2017). Libraries were built with 5' RACE. Sequenced on an Illumina HiSeq 2000. TCRdb applied fastp at Q25 and MiXCR to the public reads, then kept only in-frame beta chains. CDR3 protein sequences are deduplicated, and each keeps its most common genes and DNA. The sample contains under 450,000 distinct CDR3 sequences, approximately 17% of them found a single time. The ten largest account for around 12% of the sample. The source material was naive T cells sorted from blood. Read against the paper, the sample's cell subset or site label means: cells isolated with a human naive T-cell isolation kit. These receptors originate from a man in his forties or fifties in good health.

V usage is TRBV28 and J usage is TRBJ1-6; D is unclear. The CDR3 loop spans 14 amino acids. V was trimmed by 6 bases and J by 7 bases, leaving 13 bases between them. Per germline, CDR1 MDHEN and CDR2 SYDVKM. The CDR3, as DNA: TGTGCCAGCAGGGTCCCTACAGAAAATTCACCCCTCCACTTT. It translates to CASRVPTENSPLHF.

The chain joins TRBV23-1 to TRBJ2-3; 8 bases map to TRBD1. TRBV23-1 is annotated as an ORF whose role is uncertain. This CDR3 spans 16 amino acids. Trimming removed 2 bases from V and 2 bases from J; junction bases left unmatched: 6. As DNA, the CDR3 is TGCGCCAGCAGTCAAGATAGGACAGGGTACACAGATACGCAGTATTTT. Protein product: CASSQDRTGYTDTQYF.

Many counts were recorded for this clonotype. The chain carries TRBV4-3 and TRBJ2-3; no reliable D call. V was pared by 0 bases and J by 5 bases, with 9 bases between. Germline CDR1 reads LGHNA; CDR2 reads YSLEER. The CDR3 has 14 residues. The CDR3: CASSQEASGDTQYF. The CDR3 nucleotides are TGCGCCAGCAGCCAAGAGGCCAGTGGAGATACGCAGTATTTT.

CDR3 coding DNA: TGTGCCAGCAGTCGGGGCCTCTCCTACAATGAGCAGTTCTTC. As protein: CASSRGLSYNEQFF. The chain uses TRBV12-3 or TRBV12-4 and TRBJ2-1; D possibly uses TRBD1 or TRBD2 (5 bases each). There are 14 residues in the CDR3. The V end lost 5 bases, the J end lost 0 bases, and 8 bases lay between the germline ends.

In this sample, this clonotype turned up a few times. The V and J genes are TRBV12-3 or TRBV12-4 and TRBJ1-3; D gene unclear. The CDR3 runs to 16 residues. Trimming cost V 3 bases and J 0 bases, with 12 bases left between them. The CDR3: CASSFSRAVSGNTIYF. DNA for the CDR3: TGTGCCAGCAGTTTCTCTCGGGCAGTCTCTGGAAACACCATATATTTT.

This clonotype was seen ten or more times. This sequence joins TRBV12-3 or TRBV12-4 and TRBJ2-3, with a possible D match to TRBD2 (6 bases). The ends were cut back, 3 bases at V and 1 base at J, with 8 bases in the middle. The CDR3 has 14 amino acids. CDR3 amino acids: CASSFREGTDTQYF. The CDR3 DNA sequence: TGTGCCAGCAGTTTCAGGGAGGGCACAGATACGCAGTATTTT.

The V call is TRBV7-9, the J call TRBJ2-3, with TRBD2 as a possible D gene (6 bases). The CDR3 has 13 residues. V was pared by 7 bases and J by 4 bases, with 12 bases between. CDR1 is SEHNR and CDR2 is FQNEAQ in the germline V gene (reference sequence). The CDR3 bases are TGTGCCAGCACCCGTTCGGGGGCAGATACGCAGTATTTT. This codes for CASTRSGADTQYF.

This sequence joins TRBV11-2 and TRBJ1-3; D is unresolved. CDR1 is SGHAT and CDR2 is FQNNGV in the germline V gene. V was shortened by 5 bases and J by 0 bases, with 11 bases between the two germline ends. The CDR3 runs 15 residues. The CDR3 is CASSRDSISGNTIYF. In nucleotides, the CDR3 is TGTGCCAGCAGCCGTGACTCTATCTCTGGAAACACCATATATTTT. The whole variable domain, filled in from reference TRBV11-2 and TRBJ1-3, reads EAGVAQSPRYKIIEKRQSVAFWCNPISGHATLYWYQQILGQGPKLLIQFQNNGVVDDSQLPKDRFSAERLKGVDSTLKIQPAKLEDSAVYLCASSRDSISGNTIYFGEGSWLTVV.

The table lists this clonotype with a few counts. The genes are TRBV11-2 and TRBJ2-1; no clear D. V lost 0 bases, J lost 0 bases, and 12 bases lay in between. There are 17 residues in the CDR3. Germline V gene lookup returns CDR1 SGHAT and CDR2 FQNNGV. CDR3 in amino acids: CASSLDPGPVSYNEQFF. For the CDR3, the DNA is TGTGCCAGCAGCTTAGATCCAGGCCCCGTCTCCTACAATGAGCAGTTCTTC.

This clonotype was recorded many times. This chain links TRBV7-2 with TRBJ2-3; a possible D gene is TRBD1 (6 bases). V was trimmed by 2 bases and J by 2 bases, leaving 11 bases between them. The CDR3 has 15 residues. Germline V gene lookup returns CDR1 SGHTA and CDR2 FQGNSA. In nucleotides, the CDR3 is TGTGCCAGCAGCTTACTGACAGGATCCACAGATACGCAGTATTTT. It specifies CASSLLTGSTDTQYF.

The chain employs TRBV5-1 and TRBJ2-5, with D possibly matching TRBD2 (5 bases). V was trimmed by 0 bases and J by 5 bases, leaving 11 bases between them. The CDR3 covers 14 residues. Germline assignment: CDR1 SGHRS and CDR2 YFSETQ. This CDR3 reads CASSLAGPSETQYF. In DNA, the CDR3 is TGCGCCAGCAGCTTGGCGGGCCCTAGCGAGACCCAGTACTTC.

This clonotype has at least ten counts. The chain recombines TRBV20-1 with TRBJ2-7, with D perhaps matching TRBD1 (6 bases). The ends were cut back, 6 bases at V and 7 bases at J, with 22 bases in the middle. CDR1 and CDR2 (germline): DFQATT, SNEGSKA (reference sequence). This CDR3 has 14 amino acids. CDR3 in amino acids: CSAGLGHLLGEQYF. CDR3 nucleotide sequence: TGCAGTGCCGGACTGGGACACCTGCTAGGGGAGCAGTACTTC.

This clonotype has just a few counts. The CDR3 spells CASSLEGGREQYF. The CDR3, as DNA: TGCGCCAGCAGCTTGGAAGGGGGCCGCGAGCAGTACTTC. The genes are TRBV5-1 and TRBJ2-7; 7 positions match TRBD1. The CDR3 extends over 13 amino acids. CDR1 and CDR2 from the germline V gene are SGHRS and YFSETQ. The V and J ends lost 0 bases and 6 bases, in that order; junction bases with no gene match: 3.

V gene TRBV24-1 combines with J gene TRBJ2-1; D remains ambiguous. The CDR3 spans 12 residues. V lost 1 base and J lost 7, with 4 bases in between. Germline CDR1 is KGHDR and CDR2 is SFDVKD. CDR3 residues: CATSDFWNEQFF. The CDR3 nucleotides read TGTGCCACCAGTGATTTCTGGAATGAGCAGTTCTTC.

V usage is TRBV27 and J usage is TRBJ1-1, with 8 bases fitting TRBD1. Trimming at V came to 5 bases and at J to 4 bases, leaving 0 bases not matched to a gene. Germline V CDR1 and CDR2: MNHEY, SMNVEV (reference sequence). The CDR3 is 12 amino acids. This CDR3 is CASSGQGTEAFF. CDR3 in DNA: TGTGCCAGCAGTGGACAGGGCACTGAAGCTTTCTTT.

V usage is TRBV20-1 and J usage is TRBJ2-5; 7 nucleotides match TRBD2. Trimming at V came to 5 bases and at J to 5 bases, leaving 8 bases not matched to a gene. The germline V gene encodes CDR1 DFQATT and CDR2 SNEGSKA (reference sequence). The CDR3 runs to 13 residues. The CDR3 sequence is CSAVSTSRETQYF. As DNA, the CDR3 is TGCAGTGCTGTGTCGACTAGCCGCGAGACCCAGTACTTC.

This clonotype was counted a few times. The chain carries TRBV3-1 and TRBJ2-7, with D uncertain. CDR1 LGHDT and CDR2 YNNKEL come from the germline V gene (reference sequence). The CDR3 runs 14 residues. V was trimmed by 1 base and J by 0 bases, leaving 7 bases between them. The CDR3 is CASSQVGSSYEQYF. The CDR3 DNA is TGTGCCAGCAGCCAAGTGGGAAGCTCCTACGAGCAGTACTTC.